These 8 T cell receptor beta chains were all obtained from the same sample, sequenced in a study of T-cell memory formation after mild COVID-19. TCRdb re-called the 5' RACE reads with MiXCR, one entry per CDR3 protein. The sample records 350,000 to 500,000 distinct CDR3 sequences, around 20% being singletons. The sequencing input was PBMCs or a T cell subset sorted from them (not recorded which). Receptor source: an adult woman who had mild COVID-19 (a few samples of this study predate the infection). Cell type and time point are not known.

This chain links TRBV10-2 with TRBJ2-3; 8 nucleotides line up with TRBD1. Germline V lookup: CDR1 WSHSY, CDR2 SAAADI. The V segment lost 2 bases and the J segment 9 bases; nucleotides outside the gene matches: 10. The CDR3 has 15 residues. The CDR3 loop reads CASSEAGTGPETQYF. CDR3 bases: TGCGCCAGCAGTGAGGCAGGGACAGGCCCCGAAACGCAGTATTTT.

This clonotype was seen a handful of times. The chain couples TRBV3-1 to TRBJ2-6; D not certain. With 6 bases removed from V and 2 bases from J, the gap between germline ends came to 20 bases. Germline V gene data show CDR1 as LGHDT and CDR2 as YNNKEL (reference sequence). This CDR3 comprises 18 residues. CDR3 coding DNA: TGTGCCAGCAGTACCTATTTGGCAGGCTCAGCTGGGGCCAACGTCCTGACTTTC. Translated, it gives CASSTYLAGSAGANVLTF.

The chain links TRBV12-3 or TRBV12-4 to TRBJ1-1; the match to TRBD1 covers 10 bases. V lost 5 bases to trimming and J lost 6 bases; unmatched junction nucleotides: 9. This CDR3 is 15 amino acids long. In DNA form, the CDR3 reads TGTGCCAGCAGTCCGCAGGAGACAGGGGGCCCTGAAGCTTTCTTT. It codes for CASSPQETGGPEAFF.

For the CDR3, the DNA is TGTGCCAGCAGCCTCGCTTCGGGGCAAGAGACCCAGTACTTC. The encoded protein is CASSLASGQETQYF. The chain couples TRBV5-6 to TRBJ2-5; perhaps TRBD2 as D (5 bases). Trimming removed 4 bases at V and 2 bases at J, with 12 bases between. The CDR3 has 14 residues. The germline V gene has CDR1 SGHDT and CDR2 YYEEEE.

This CDR3 is CASRRVTQRFLGAFF. Here the CDR3 DNA reads TGTGCCAGCAGGAGGGTGACGCAGCGATTCCTCGGAGCTTTCTTT. This rearrangement joins TRBV7-2 to TRBJ1-1; D is unclear. CDR3 length: 15 residues. V lost 6 bases and J 10 bases, leaving 24 bases between the germline ends. CDR1 SGHTA and CDR2 FQGNSA come from the germline V gene.

The chain couples TRBV5-1 to TRBJ2-7, with TRBD2 matching 7 bases. V dropped 9 bases and J dropped 0; count of bases not matched to a gene: 18. CDR3 length equals 17 residues. Germline V lookup: CDR1 SGHRS, CDR2 YFSETQ. CDR3 protein: CANKKTWRGRSSYEQYF. The CDR3 DNA reads as TGCGCCAACAAGAAAACTTGGCGGGGGAGAAGCTCCTACGAGCAGTACTTC.

This clonotype occurred a few times. This chain joins TRBV29-1 and TRBJ1-2, with 8 nucleotides matching TRBD1. Losses at the gene ends were 1 base for V and 2 bases for J; bases not matched to a gene: 24. The CDR3 is 21 residues long. Germline assignment: CDR1 SQVTM and CDR2 ANQGSEA. CDR3 nucleotides: TGCAGCGTTGAAGTAGGTGATGGGACACAGGGGGAGCCCTCCTTAAACTATGGCTACACCTTC. The encoded protein is CSVEVGDGTQGEPSLNYGYTF.

In this sample, this clonotype turned up a few times. V gene TRBV5-5 combines with J gene TRBJ2-5; perhaps D is TRBD1 or TRBD2 (5 bases each). CDR3 length: 15 residues. Trimming removed 4 bases at V and 2 bases at J, with 15 bases between. The germline V gene encodes CDR1 SGHKS and CDR2 YYEKEE (reference sequence). The CDR3 protein is CASSRDPPRQETQYF. DNA for the CDR3: TGTGCCAGCAGCAGGGACCCTCCGAGGCAAGAGACCCAGTACTTC.